These 3 T cell receptor beta chains share one sample of origin, sequenced in a study of T cells in Graves' hyperthyroidism and ophthalmopathy. Amplified TCR beta CDR3 regions came from RNA transcripts. Using the HTBI primer set, a first-round RT-PCR was run on the TCR CDR3. MiXCR, applied by TCRdb to the multiplex PCR reads, yields one record per CDR3 protein. The sample lists around 350,000 distinct CDR3 sequences; 17% were seen once. Input material: blood. The source is a woman in her 30s with Graves' hyperthyroidism that later progressed to Graves' ophthalmopathy.

The rearrangement uses TRBV15 and TRBJ2-1; D unclear. The CDR3 runs to 14 residues. Looked up from germline, CDR1 is LNHNV and CDR2 is YYDKDF (reference sequence). V was cut by 3 bases and J by 7 bases, with 13 bases left in between. The CDR3 loop is CATSSDPGPNEQFF. DNA of the CDR3: TGTGCCACCAGCAGTGACCCCGGACCGAATGAGCAGTTCTTC.

This clonotype was seen at least ten times. CDR3 sequence (DNA): TGTGCCAGTAGTATAGGGGAGGCTCTCACCGGGGAGCTGTTTTTT. It encodes CASSIGEALTGELFF. V usage is TRBV19 and J usage is TRBJ2-2; D may be TRBD2 (6 bases). The germline V gene encodes CDR1 LNHDA and CDR2 SQIVND (reference sequence). CDR3 length equals 15 residues. V was pared by 1 base and J by 4 bases, with 10 bases between. The complete variable domain, with remaining parts taken from reference TRBV19 and TRBJ2-2, reads DGGITQSPKYLFRKEGQNVTLSCEQNLNHDAMYWYRQDPGQGLRLIYYSQIVNDFQKGDIAEGYSVSREKKESFPLTVTSAQKNPTAFYLCASSIGEALTGELFFGEGSRLTVL.

This clonotype was seen repeatedly, ten times or more. The chain has TRBV6-2 or TRBV6-3 and TRBJ1-5; 7 nucleotides line up with TRBD1. Germline V gene lookup returns CDR1 MNHEY and CDR2 SVGEGT. Losses at the gene ends were 2 bases for V and 1 base for J; bases not matched to a gene: 2. The CDR3 runs 15 residues. The CDR3 DNA reads as TGTGCCAGCAGTTACAGGGGGCGAAGCAATCAGCCCCAGCATTTT. Translating gives CASSYRGRSNQPQHF.